Detailed here is one T cell receptor beta chain. V lost 0 bases and J lost 1, with 10 bases in between. Germline-derived CDR1 and CDR2 are SGHRS and YFSETQ. This CDR3 is 15 amino acids long. The data are from a study of blood T cell repertoires in COVID-19. Study-level background: Nucleic acid was either cDNA or gDNA, and it came from T cells, B-cell-depleted T cells, or PBMCs.

In the study's own analysis: Amplification with reference gene primers provided the estimates of nucleated cell counts. The assay was immunoSEQ multiplex PCR, and TCRdb's table has in-frame clones only and misses some. V, J and clone size were drawn from that table, and D and trimming were deduced from the DNA. The sample consists of under 250,000 clones, roughly 80% of them appearing once. The chain links TRBV5-1 to TRBJ1-1; D is unresolved. This clonotype was sampled from a woman in her sixties with active or convalescent COVID-19. Sequencing was performed on peripheral blood. The CDR3 here is CASSLVDGENTEAFF. The CDR3 nucleotides are TGCGCCAGCAGCTTGGTCGACGGGGAGAACACTGAAGCTTTCTTT.